These 9 T cell receptor beta chains share one sample of origin, sequenced in a study of Graves' ophthalmopathy and Graves' hyperthyroidism. RNA transcripts yielded amplified TCR beta CDR3 regions. In the first round, RT-PCR was carried out with HTBI primers, and a multiplex PCR formed the second round. TCRdb used MiXCR to reprocess the multiplex PCR reads, holding one entry per CDR3 protein. Among about 15,000 distinct CDR3 sequences listed, roughly 50% were seen once. The sample comprised peripheral blood. These receptor sequences come from a woman aged 25 to 39 with Graves' ophthalmopathy.

There are a few counts of this clonotype. This sequence joins TRBV2 and TRBJ1-2; TRBD1 aligns across 8 bases. The V segment lost 6 bases and the J segment 3 bases; nucleotides outside the gene matches: 12. Germline CDR1 is SNHLY and CDR2 is FYNNEI. The CDR3 runs to 16 residues. The CDR3 sequence is CASSGSPGQEYYGYTF. Here the CDR3 DNA reads TGTGCCAGCAGCGGCTCTCCGGGACAGGAGTACTATGGCTACACCTTC.

The table lists this clonotype with a count of one. The chain links TRBV2 to TRBJ2-3; unclear D gene. Germline assignment: CDR1 SNHLY and CDR2 FYNNEI. The CDR3 is 14 residues long. Trimming cost V 6 bases and J 1 base, with 11 bases left between them. CDR3 loop: CASRGSVGTDTQYF. CDR3 in DNA: TGTGCCAGCAGGGGTAGTGTAGGCACAGATACGCAGTATTTT.

This clonotype was counted ten times or more. The chain has TRBV11-3 and TRBJ2-1; D gene uncertain. This CDR3 is built from 17 residues. CDR1 and CDR2 (germline): SGHNT, YENEEA. The V end lost 0 bases, the J end lost 3 bases, and 15 bases lay between the germline ends. CDR3 loop: CASSLDFGTTNYNEQFF. Here the CDR3 DNA reads TGTGCCAGCAGCTTAGACTTCGGAACTACTAACTACAATGAGCAGTTCTTC.

The chain employs TRBV11-1 and TRBJ2-1, with D unresolved. The V end lost 1 base, the J end lost 0 bases, and 7 bases lay between the germline ends. This CDR3 is built from 15 residues. CDR1 is SGHAT and CDR2 is FQDESV in the germline V gene (reference sequence). The CDR3 region is CASSLGRTSYNEQFF. The CDR3, as DNA: TGTGCCAGCAGCTTAGGTAGAACCTCCTACAATGAGCAGTTCTTC.

CDR3 sequence: CASSPGLAGVNEQFF. The CDR3 nucleotides read TGTGCCAGCAGCCCGGGACTAGCGGGAGTGAATGAGCAGTTCTTC. The gene calls are TRBV7-7 and TRBJ2-1; 14 bases line up with TRBD2. The germline V gene encodes CDR1 SSHAT and CDR2 FNYEAQ (reference sequence). CDR3 length equals 15 residues. Trimming cost V 5 bases and J 7 bases; bases outside gene matches: 4.

This clonotype has ten or more counts. The chain links TRBV19 to TRBJ1-5; TRBD1 matches 8 bases. This CDR3 is 14 amino acids long. Germline CDR1 LNHDA, CDR2 SQIVND (reference sequence). J was trimmed by 5 bases and V by 5 bases; bases with no gene match: 5. CDR3 loop: CASSPGQVDQPQHF. CDR3 DNA sequence: TGTGCCAGTAGTCCGGGACAGGTTGATCAGCCCCAGCATTTT.

This clonotype was picked up many times. The V gene is TRBV20-1, the J gene TRBJ1-2; possible D gene TRBD1, 5 bases. CDR1 is DFQATT and CDR2 is SNEGSKA in the germline V gene (reference sequence). V dropped 5 bases and J dropped 7 bases, with 20 bases sitting between them. The CDR3 has 14 amino acids. The CDR3 reads CSAVGGTLIRGYTF. CDR3 coding DNA: TGCAGTGCTGTGGGGGGGACTCTAATACGTGGCTACACCTTC.

The V gene is TRBV6-8, the J gene TRBJ2-6, with TRBD1 matching over 7 bases. The CDR3 runs 18 residues. The ends lost 7 bases at V and 0 bases at J; junction bases unmatched: 12. Germline CDR1 and CDR2: MNHGY and SAAAGT. The CDR3 bases are TGTGCCAGCACTCCGCCGGACAGGTTAAGCTCTGGGGCCAACGTCCTGACTTTC. Residues: CASTPPDRLSSGANVLTF.

The chain couples TRBV20-1 to TRBJ1-6; unclear D gene. V was pared by 0 bases and J by 0 bases, with 12 bases between. Germline V gene sequence: CDR1 DFQATT, CDR2 SNEGSKA (reference sequence). The CDR3 spans 17 residues. The CDR3 region has the DNA TGCAGTGCTAGAGAAAGACGGTCCAGCTCCTATAATTCACCCCTCCACTTT. This translates into CSARERRSSSYNSPLHF.